This section outlines one T cell receptor beta chain sequence together with its context. Its antigen target is currently unknown. No per-base quality is available; no much larger clone lies one base away. Donors were approximately 42 systemically healthy Caucasian individuals from Russia aged roughly 6 to 100 years. Each donor gave approximately 10 milliliters of peripheral blood, collected into EDTA-treated Vacutainer tubes. Ficoll-Paque density-gradient centrifugation was used to isolate PBMCs, with at least 7 million per sample. Trizol reagent was used to extract total RNA from PBMCs, with at least 5.5 micrograms per sample. Naive CD45RAhigh/CD27high T cell percentages were measured by flow cytometry on a PBMC aliquot from every donor. Spanning cysteine to phenylalanine, the CDR3 consists of 14 amino acids. The sequence is cut down to CDR3 DNA, 42 bases in frame from base 1. V trim: 6 bases; J trim: 1 base; unmatched bases: 6. The germline V gene gives CDR1 as MNHEY and CDR2 as SVGEGT.

The data originate from a study of blood T cells in healthy people across ages (dated by TCRdb to about 2015). Some background on the complete study: In model experiments, template switching captured about one uniquely barcoded TCR beta cDNA molecule for every two T cells. Using deep sequencing normalized with unique cDNA molecular identifiers, the study measured how TCR beta repertoire diversity changes with age. Two additional independent replicas of 1 million unique cDNA reads from the same blood draw were analyzed for two donors (one aged 18 to 30 and one aged 80 or older). Four age groups were formed from the donors: young (average approximately 16 years), middle-aged (roughly 38), aged (about 62) and long-lived (roughly 88). The full study reports these points: There was a strong correlation between observed TCR beta diversity and the percentage of naive T cells measured by flow cytometry. Estimates of total diversity from one million sequenced T cells were regarded as lower bounds and underestimates. Bulk unsorted PBMC profiling prevented conclusive comparison of naive and antigen-experienced compartments. Because donor CMV infection status was unknown, age-related changes in expanded clonotypes were potentially confounded. As age increased, observed TCR beta diversity per million T cells dropped in a roughly linear way, and a significant reduction was already evident by age 40. Compared with the aged group, more naive CD4+ T cells, fewer expanded clones and increased TCR diversity were shown by the long-lived group, suggesting age selection.

Libraries were prepared through 5' RACE. The listed sequencing device is Illumina HiSeq 2500. A second PCR of about 6 to 11 cycles was performed with a sample-barcoded 5' primer and a J-beta primer mix. A unique molecular identifier was introduced onto each TCR beta cDNA molecule by a template-switch 5' adaptor carrying 12 random nucleotides. At least 2.5 million CDR3-containing paired-end reads were obtained from each sample. The Mint cDNA synthesis kit, primed by a TRBC-specific oligonucleotide, was used to synthesize first-strand cDNA from all RNA. All cDNA was treated with uracil-DNA glycosylase and then went through a first 18-cycle PCR with the universal primers M1SS and BC2_uni_R. In the authors' own workflow: For normalization, 1 million high-quality reads were randomly selected from each sample, with every read carrying a distinct molecular identifier. Instead of being binned into consensus sequences, reads that shared molecular identifiers were thrown out. CDR3 identification, clonotype clustering and error correction used MiTCR with a Q25 quality threshold and the strictest error-elimination algorithm. A nonparametric unseen species model with Euler transformation was used to estimate a lower bound on total TCR beta diversity. TCRdb passed the public sequencing reads through fastp at Q25 and MiXCR, retaining productive beta sequences. Every CDR3 protein is listed once, alongside the most common genes and DNA of its rows. The V and J calls here are based on TCRdb, not the publication. The sample contains 750,000 to 850,000 distinct CDR3 sequences, 20% to 25% of them found a single time. Together, the top ten hold approximately 3.7% of the sample.

The sample was also reused in another study, on T cells of mothers and their children. Per the second study: Nine systemically healthy Caucasian individuals served as donors, namely three mothers together with their six children. cDNA synthesis used all of the extracted RNA, with 1.5 ug of RNA in each 15 ul reaction. In the second PCR, sample barcodes and 2-4 random nucleotides were introduced via the M1S primer. Over 8 million TCR beta CDR3 reads were obtained for each mother, and 2.5 million to 3.5 million reads were obtained for each child. In both related and unrelated pairs, thymic selection shapes the output of TCR recombination in a similar way, with inherited differences having only a minor effect. Normalized repertoire overlap in related mother-child pairs was always slightly higher than in unrelated mother-child pairs, but the difference was never significant. Persistent microchimeric T cell clones were not detected, at a sensitivity of approximately 100 clones per million clonotypes. In the study, deep NGS was used to compare the TCR beta repertoires of mothers and children, and features distinguishing related mother-child pairs from unrelated individuals were sought. The mean age was around 40 +/- 4 years for the mothers and about 10 +/- 4 years for the children. After adapters were ligated using NEBNext reagents, the libraries underwent 100+100 nt paired-end sequencing on an Illumina HiSeq 2000. To prevent cross-contamination, the mother and child libraries were prepared a month apart and were sequenced in separate runs. Between about 500,000 and 2,100,000 distinct TCR beta clonotypes were identified per donor. Naive TCR beta clonotypes were estimated from low-frequency clonotypes matched to each donor's FACS-determined naive share, without sorting.

The sequencing sample was made of blood. This receptor was obtained from a boy younger than 18 in good health. The receptor chain draws on TRBV6-2 or TRBV6-3 and TRBJ2-7, with 7 bases in between that match TRBD1. The CDR3 reads CASSTDRDSYEQYF. The nucleotide sequence reads as follows: TGTGCCAGCAGCACAGACAGGGATTCCTACGAGCAGTACTTC.